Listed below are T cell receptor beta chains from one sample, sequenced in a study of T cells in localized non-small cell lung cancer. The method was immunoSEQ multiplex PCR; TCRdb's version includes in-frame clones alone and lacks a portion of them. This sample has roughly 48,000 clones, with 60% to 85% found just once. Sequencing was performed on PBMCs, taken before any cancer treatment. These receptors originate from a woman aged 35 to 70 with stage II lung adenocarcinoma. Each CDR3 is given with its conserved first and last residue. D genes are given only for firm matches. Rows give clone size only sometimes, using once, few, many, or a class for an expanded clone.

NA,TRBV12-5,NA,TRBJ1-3,TGTGCTAGTGGTTTGGGGCAGGGCTCTGGAAACACCATATATTTT,CASGLGQGSGNTIYF
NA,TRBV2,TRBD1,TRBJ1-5,TGTGCCAGCAGTGGACAGGGCGAACAGCCCCAGCATTTT,CASSGQGEQPQHF
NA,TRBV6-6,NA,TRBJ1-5,TGTGCCAGCAGAATCAGTGGTTTGGGGCCCCAGCATTTT,CASRISGLGPQHF
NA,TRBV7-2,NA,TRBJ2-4,TGTGCCAGCAGCACCGAGCAGGGGCGGAGGAACATTCAGTACTTC,CASSTEQGRRNIQYF
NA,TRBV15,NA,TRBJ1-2,TGTGCCACCAGCAGAGGAGGGTTGGTCGGCTACACCTTC,CATSRGGLVGYTF
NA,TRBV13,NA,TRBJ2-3,TGTGCCAGCAGCTTAGCCGGCTGGGGGAGCACAGATACGCAGTATTTT,CASSLAGWGSTDTQYF
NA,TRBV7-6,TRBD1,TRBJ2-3,TGTGCCAGCAGCTTAGTGGACGGGACAGGGGGAACGCAGTATTTT,CASSLVDGTGGTQYF
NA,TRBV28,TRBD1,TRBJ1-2,TGTGCCACCAAGCCTACGGACAGGGGTGGCTACACCTTC,CATKPTDRGGYTF
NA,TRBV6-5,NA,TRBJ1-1,TGTGCCAGCAGTTCACTCCGGGATCCAGGCACTGAAGCTTTCTTT,CASSSLRDPGTEAFF
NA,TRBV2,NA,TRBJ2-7,TGTGCCAGCAGTGATGTCGGAGGATCCTACGAGCAGTACTTC,CASSDVGGSYEQYF
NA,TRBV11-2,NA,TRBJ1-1,TGTGCCAGCAGCCCCCTCGGGGGTTTAAACACTGAAGCTTTCTTT,CASSPLGGLNTEAFF
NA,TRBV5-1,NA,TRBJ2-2,TGCGCCAGCAGCTTGGAAGGGCCAAGGAACACCGGGGAGCTGTTTTTT,CASSLEGPRNTGELFF
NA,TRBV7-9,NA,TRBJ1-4,TGTGCCAGCAGCTTAGAAGAAGAAAAACTGTTTTTT,CASSLEEEKLFF
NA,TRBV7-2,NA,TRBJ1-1,TGTGCCAGCAGCCGAGCGCCAGTGGGCCCAGGGGCGGGCACTGAAGCTTTCTTT,CASSRAPVGPGAGTEAFF
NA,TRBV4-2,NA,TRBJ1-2,TGTGCCAGCAGCCAAGGGCGGGATAACTATGGCTACACCTTC,CASSQGRDNYGYTF
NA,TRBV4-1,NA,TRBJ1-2,TGCGCCAGCAGCCAAGATCTCGGGATGGGGAGCTATGGCTACACCTTC,CASSQDLGMGSYGYTF
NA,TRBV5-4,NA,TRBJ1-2,TGTGCCAGCAGCTTCGCAGGGGCCTTGGAATATGGCTACACCTTC,CASSFAGALEYGYTF
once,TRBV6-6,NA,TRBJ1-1,TGTGCCAGCAGTTCACTGACGGGGCTGAACACTGAAGCTTTCTTT,CASSSLTGLNTEAFF
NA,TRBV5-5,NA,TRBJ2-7,TGTGCCAGCAGCACGGGACAACTCGAGCAGTACTTC,CASSTGQLEQYF
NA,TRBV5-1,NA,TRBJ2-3,TGCGCCAGCAGCTTGGGATTAGTGGGAACAGATACGCAGTATTTT,CASSLGLVGTDTQYF
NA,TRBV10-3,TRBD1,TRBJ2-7,TGTGCCACCCGCCCCGCGGGGACAGGGGGCTTCGAGCAGTACTTC,CATRPAGTGGFEQYF
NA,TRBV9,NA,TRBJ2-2,TGTGCCAGCAGCACTATGGTAGCCGGGGAGCTGTTTTTT,CASSTMVAGELFF
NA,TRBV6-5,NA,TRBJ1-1,TGTGCCAGCAGTTCTGAAACTGAAGCTTTCTTT,CASSSETEAFF
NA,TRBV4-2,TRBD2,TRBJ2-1,TGTGCCAGCAGCTCAAATACGGGGGGGGCCTACAATGAGCAGTTCTTC,CASSSNTGGAYNEQFF
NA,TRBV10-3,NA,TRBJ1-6,TGTGCCATCACGGAAGAGAATAATTCACCCCTCCACTTT,CAITEENNSPLHF
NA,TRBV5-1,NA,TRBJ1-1,TGCGCCAGCAGCTTGGGGGCAGAGGGTGAAGCTTTCTTT,CASSLGAEGEAFF
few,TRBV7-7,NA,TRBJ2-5,TGTGCTAGCAGCTTAGCCGGCCTCGGGGAGACCCAGTACTTC,CASSLAGLGETQYF
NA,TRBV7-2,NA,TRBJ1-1,TGTGCCAGCAGGCGGACCCCCGGCCCTTTGAACACTGAAGCTTTCTTT,CASRRTPGPLNTEAFF
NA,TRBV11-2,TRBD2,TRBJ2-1,TGTGCCAGCAGCCCCTCCATTTCGGGACTAGCGAACAATGAGCAGTTCTTC,CASSPSISGLANNEQFF
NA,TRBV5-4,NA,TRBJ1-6,TGTGCCAGCAGCTTGGCCATGGGTAAGGATTCACCCCTCCACTTT,CASSLAMGKDSPLHF
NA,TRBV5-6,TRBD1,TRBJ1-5,TGTGCCAGCAGCACCAGGACAGGGGGCCTCAATCAGCCCCAGCATTTT,CASSTRTGGLNQPQHF